This TCR beta chain was documented in a study of blood T cell repertoires in COVID-19. Study-level background: Sample material is recorded as cDNA or gDNA derived from T cells, B-cell-depleted T cells, or PBMCs.

Per the study methods: Reference gene primer amplification gave nucleated cell count estimates. The table came from immunoSEQ multiplex PCR; TCRdb's copy has only in-frame clones and leaves some out. V and J calls and clone size come straight from that table; D and trimming were deduced from the DNA. The sample consists of more than 85,000 clones, 88% of them appearing once. CDR3 length: 12 residues. Germline V gene data show CDR1 as SGHTA and CDR2 as FQGNSA. V shed 4 bases and J 3 bases; nucleotides not matched to a gene: 0. The chain has TRBV7-2 and TRBJ2-7; 7 nucleotides align to TRBD2. The receptor comes from a woman in her 50s with acute or convalescent COVID-19. Sequencing was performed on peripheral blood. CDR3 sequence (DNA): TGTGCCAGCAGCTCTAGCGGCTACGAGCAGTACTTC. As protein: CASSSSGYEQYF.